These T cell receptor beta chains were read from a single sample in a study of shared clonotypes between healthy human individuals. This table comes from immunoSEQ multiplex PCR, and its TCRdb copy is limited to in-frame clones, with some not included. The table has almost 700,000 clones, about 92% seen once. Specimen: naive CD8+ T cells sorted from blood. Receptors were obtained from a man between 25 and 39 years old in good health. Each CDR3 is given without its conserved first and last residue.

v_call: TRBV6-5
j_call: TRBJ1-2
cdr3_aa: ASGGGTSIGYT

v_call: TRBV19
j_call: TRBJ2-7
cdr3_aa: ASRRTGGEQY

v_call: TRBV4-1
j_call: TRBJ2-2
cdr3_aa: ASSQDPLTSADTGELF

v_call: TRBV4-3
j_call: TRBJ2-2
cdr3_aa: ASSQDIWDGLNTGELF

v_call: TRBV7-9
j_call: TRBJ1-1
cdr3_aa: ASSSGTATEAF

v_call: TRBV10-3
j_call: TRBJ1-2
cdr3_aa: AISELVGYT

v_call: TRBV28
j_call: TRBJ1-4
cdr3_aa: ASSPGLSAEKLF

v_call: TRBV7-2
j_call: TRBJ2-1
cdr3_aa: ASSNPLYNEQF

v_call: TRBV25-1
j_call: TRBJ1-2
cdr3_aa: ASKQGVDGYT

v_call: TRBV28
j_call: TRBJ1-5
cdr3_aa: ASSFHRSGEGIFQPQH

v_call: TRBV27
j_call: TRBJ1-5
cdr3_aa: ASRPRDSYQPQH

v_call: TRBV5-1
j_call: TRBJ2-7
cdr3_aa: ASMRAIGSSYEQY

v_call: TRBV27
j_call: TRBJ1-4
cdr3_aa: ATAPGVTNEKLF

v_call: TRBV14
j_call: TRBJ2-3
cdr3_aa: ASSQDVGGFTDTQY

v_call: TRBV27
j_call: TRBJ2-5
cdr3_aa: ASSPLAGGLETQY

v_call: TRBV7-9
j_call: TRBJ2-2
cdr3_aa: ASSLRPGELF

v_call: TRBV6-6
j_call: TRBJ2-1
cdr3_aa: ASSTGTSAYNEQF

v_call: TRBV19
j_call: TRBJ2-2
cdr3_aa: ASSPAWGTGELF

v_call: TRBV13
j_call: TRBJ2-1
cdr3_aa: ASSLSLGGNEQF

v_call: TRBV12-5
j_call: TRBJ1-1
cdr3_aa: ASGLALDRQNTEAF

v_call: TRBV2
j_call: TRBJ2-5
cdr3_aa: ASRLAEETQY

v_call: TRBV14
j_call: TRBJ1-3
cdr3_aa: ASSHNSNSGNTIY

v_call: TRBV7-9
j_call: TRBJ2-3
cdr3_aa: ASSFFGSPSDTQY

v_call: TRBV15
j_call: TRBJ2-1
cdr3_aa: ATSEGTYNEQF

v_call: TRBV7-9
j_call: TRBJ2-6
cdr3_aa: ASPSIKEKANVLT

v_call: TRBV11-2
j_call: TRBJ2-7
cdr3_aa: ASIPPTSSYEQY

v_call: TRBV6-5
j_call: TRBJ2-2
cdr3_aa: ASSYSGLAGTGELF

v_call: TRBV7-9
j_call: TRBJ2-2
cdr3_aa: ASLSANTGELF

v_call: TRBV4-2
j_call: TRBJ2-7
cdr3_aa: ASSQVGSFGTAYEQY

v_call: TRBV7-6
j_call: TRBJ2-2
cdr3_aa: ASSSLRSGANTGELF

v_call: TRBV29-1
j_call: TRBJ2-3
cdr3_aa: SVEDGQGLGTDTQY

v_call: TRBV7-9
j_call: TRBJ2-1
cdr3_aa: ASSPQTGDEQF

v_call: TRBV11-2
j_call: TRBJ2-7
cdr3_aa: ASSWAVGRYEQY

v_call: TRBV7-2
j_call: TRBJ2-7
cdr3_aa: ASSLSDRNYYGAY

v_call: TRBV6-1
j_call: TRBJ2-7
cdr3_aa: ASTRRSYEQY

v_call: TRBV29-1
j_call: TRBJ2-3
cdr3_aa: SVEFTGTADTQY

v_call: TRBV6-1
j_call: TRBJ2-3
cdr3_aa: ASSGQGGRARIDTQY

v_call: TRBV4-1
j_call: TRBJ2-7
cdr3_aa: ASSHRAGGAYEQY

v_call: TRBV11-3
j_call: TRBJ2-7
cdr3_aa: ASRLGISDYEQY

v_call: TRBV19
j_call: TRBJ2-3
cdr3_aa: ASSSWASSTDTQY

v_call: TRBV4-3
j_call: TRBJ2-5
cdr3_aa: ASSQEVSAGGAETQY

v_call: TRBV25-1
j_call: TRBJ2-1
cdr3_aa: ASRQNEQF

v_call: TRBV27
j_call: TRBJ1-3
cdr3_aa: ASSSHAWGSGNTIY

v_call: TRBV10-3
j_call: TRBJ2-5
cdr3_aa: AISESSGAGKETQY

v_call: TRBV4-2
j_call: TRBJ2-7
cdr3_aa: ASSPNPTSGDYEQY

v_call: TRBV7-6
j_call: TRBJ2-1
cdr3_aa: ASSLLAAQDEQF

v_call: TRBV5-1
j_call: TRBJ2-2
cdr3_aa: ASSPIGQGSTGELF

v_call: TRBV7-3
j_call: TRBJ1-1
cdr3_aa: ASSLGQGTNTEAF

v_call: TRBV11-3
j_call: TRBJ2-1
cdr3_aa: ASSLGEAGVGNEQF

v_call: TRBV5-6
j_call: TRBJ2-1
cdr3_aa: ASSFSVGIRYNEQF

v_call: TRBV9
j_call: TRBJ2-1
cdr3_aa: ASSPNVRVGNEQF

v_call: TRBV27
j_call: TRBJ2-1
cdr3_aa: ASSQGVPRGYNEQF

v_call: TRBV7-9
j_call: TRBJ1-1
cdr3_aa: ASSFGGYTEAF

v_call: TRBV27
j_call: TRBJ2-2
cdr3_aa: ASSLEWRGYGRELF

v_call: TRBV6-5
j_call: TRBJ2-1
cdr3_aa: ASSSTSGELYNEQF

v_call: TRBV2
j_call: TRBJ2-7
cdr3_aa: ASSGVRGNYEQY

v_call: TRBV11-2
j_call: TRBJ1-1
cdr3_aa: ASSVYSRTANTEAF